This T cell receptor beta chain comes out of a study of shared clonotypes between healthy human individuals. The overall study: The study used three CD4 naive, three CD4 memory, two CD8 naive and one CD8 memory plate per donor. Regarding the study as a whole: Rarefaction analysis demonstrated incomplete sorted-subset sequencing notwithstanding large depth. Sampling used blood alone; tissue repertoires probably differ.

TCRdb keeps only in-frame clones here, not all; method: immunoSEQ multiplex PCR. The profile shows approximately 400,000 clones, 96% of them singletons. Remarks on this clone: What it recognizes is unknown. Other nucleotide sequences from this sample produce the same CDR3.

Germline CDR1 is SGHNT and CDR2 is YYREEE (reference sequence). The germline V and J ends were trimmed by 3 bases and 2 bases, with 2 bases remaining between them. The CDR3 covers 11 residues. The sequence derives from a man aged 25 to 45 in good health. The sample was memory CD8+ T cells sorted from blood. Subset specified: CD45RO+ cells pooled with CCR7-negative TemRA cells. V usage is TRBV5-4 and J usage is TRBJ2-5; D gene uncertain. This chain's CDR3 is CASSSQETQYF. CDR3 nucleotides: TGTGCCAGCAGCTCTCAAGAGACCCAGTACTTC.